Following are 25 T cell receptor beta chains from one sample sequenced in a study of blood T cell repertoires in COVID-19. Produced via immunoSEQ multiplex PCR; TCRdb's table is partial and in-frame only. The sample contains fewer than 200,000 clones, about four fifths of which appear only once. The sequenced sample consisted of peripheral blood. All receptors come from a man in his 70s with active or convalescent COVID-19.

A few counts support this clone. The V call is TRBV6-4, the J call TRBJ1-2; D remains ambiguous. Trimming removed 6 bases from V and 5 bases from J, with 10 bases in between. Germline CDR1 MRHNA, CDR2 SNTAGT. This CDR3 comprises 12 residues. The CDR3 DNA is TGTGCCAGCAGGCCTAGTAGGTATGGCTACACCTTC. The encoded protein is CASRPSRYGYTF.

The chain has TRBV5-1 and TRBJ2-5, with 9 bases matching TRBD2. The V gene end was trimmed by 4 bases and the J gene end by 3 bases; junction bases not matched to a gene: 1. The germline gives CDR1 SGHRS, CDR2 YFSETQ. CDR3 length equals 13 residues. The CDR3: CASSAGGEETQYF. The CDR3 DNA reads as TGCGCCAGCAGCGCGGGAGGGGAAGAGACCCAGTACTTC.

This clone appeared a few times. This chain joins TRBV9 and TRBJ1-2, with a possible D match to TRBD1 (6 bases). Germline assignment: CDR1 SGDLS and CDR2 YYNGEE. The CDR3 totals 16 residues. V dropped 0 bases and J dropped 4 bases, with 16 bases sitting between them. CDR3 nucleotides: TGTGCCAGCAGCGTAGCTAAGGACAGAGAATTCTATGGCTACACCTTC. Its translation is CASSVAKDREFYGYTF.

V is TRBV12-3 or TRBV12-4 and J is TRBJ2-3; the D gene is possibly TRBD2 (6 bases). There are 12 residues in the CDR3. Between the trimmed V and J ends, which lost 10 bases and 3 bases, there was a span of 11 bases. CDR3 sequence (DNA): TGTGCCACGACCGCGGGGACAGATACGCAGTATTTT. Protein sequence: CATTAGTDTQYF.

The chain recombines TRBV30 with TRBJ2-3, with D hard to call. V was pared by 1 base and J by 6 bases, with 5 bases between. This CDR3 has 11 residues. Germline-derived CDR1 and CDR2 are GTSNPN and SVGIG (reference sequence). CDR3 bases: TGTGCCTGGAGTGCGTCGGATACGCAGTATTTT. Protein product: CAWSASDTQYF.

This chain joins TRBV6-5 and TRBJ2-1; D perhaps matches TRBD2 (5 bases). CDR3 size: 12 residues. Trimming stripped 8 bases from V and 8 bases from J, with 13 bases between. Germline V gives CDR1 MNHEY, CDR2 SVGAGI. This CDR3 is CASEGVVDEQFF. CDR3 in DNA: TGTGCCAGCGAGGGAGTGGTCGATGAGCAGTTCTTC.

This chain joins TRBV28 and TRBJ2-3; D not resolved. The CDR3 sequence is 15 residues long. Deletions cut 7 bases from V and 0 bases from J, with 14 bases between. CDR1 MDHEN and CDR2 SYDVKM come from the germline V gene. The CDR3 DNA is TGTGCCAGCATCAACCAGCCCGGGAGCACAGATACGCAGTATTTT. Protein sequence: CASINQPGSTDTQYF.

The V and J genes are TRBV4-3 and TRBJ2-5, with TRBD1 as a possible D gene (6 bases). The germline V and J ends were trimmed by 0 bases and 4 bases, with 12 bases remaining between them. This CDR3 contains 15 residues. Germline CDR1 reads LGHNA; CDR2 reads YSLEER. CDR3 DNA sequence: TGCGCCAGCAGCCAAGAAAGATCACAGGGAGAGACCCAGTACTTC. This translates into CASSQERSQGETQYF.

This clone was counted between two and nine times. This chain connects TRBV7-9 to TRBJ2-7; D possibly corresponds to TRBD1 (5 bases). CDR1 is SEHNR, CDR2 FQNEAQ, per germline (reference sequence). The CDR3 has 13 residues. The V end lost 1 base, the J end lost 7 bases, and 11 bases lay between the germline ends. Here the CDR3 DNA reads TGTGCCAGCAGCTTAGAGGCCTCAGGGGAGCAGTACTTC. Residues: CASSLEASGEQYF.

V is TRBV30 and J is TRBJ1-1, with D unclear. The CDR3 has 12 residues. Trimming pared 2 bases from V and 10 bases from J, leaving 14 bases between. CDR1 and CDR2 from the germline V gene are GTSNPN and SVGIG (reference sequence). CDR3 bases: TGTGCCTGGAGTTCCCCGGGAACTCGAGCTTTCTTT. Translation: CAWSSPGTRAFF.

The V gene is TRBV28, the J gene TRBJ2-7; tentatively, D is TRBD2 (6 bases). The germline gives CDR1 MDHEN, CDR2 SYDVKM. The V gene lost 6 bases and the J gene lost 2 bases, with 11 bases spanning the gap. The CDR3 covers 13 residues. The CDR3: CASRPGTPYEQYF. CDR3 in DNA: TGTGCCAGCAGACCCGGGACTCCCTACGAGCAGTACTTC.

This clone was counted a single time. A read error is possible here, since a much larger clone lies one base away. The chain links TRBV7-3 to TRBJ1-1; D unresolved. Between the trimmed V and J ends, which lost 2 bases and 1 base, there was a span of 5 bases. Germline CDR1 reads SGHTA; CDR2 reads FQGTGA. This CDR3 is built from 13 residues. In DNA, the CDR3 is TGTGCCAGCAGCTTACGACAGAACACTGAAGCTTTCTTT. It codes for CASSLRQNTEAFF.

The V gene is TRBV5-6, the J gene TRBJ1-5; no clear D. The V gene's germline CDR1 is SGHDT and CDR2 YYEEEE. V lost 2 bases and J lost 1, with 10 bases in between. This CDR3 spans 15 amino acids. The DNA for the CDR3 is TGTGCCAGCAGCTTCGGGAGTCGGAGCAATCAGCCCCAGCATTTT. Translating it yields CASSFGSRSNQPQHF. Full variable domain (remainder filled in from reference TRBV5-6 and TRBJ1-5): DAGVTQSPTHLIKTRGQQVTLRCSPKSGHDTVSWYQQALGQGPQFIFQYYEEEERQRGNFPDRFSGHQFPNYSSELNVNALLLGDSALYLCASSFGSRSNQPQHFGDGTRLSIL.

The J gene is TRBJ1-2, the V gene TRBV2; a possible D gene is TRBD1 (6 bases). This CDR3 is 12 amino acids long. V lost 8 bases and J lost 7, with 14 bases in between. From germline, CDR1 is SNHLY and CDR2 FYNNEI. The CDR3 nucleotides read TGTGCCAGCCTCACAGGGTATCGTGGCTACACCTTC. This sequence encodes CASLTGYRGYTF.

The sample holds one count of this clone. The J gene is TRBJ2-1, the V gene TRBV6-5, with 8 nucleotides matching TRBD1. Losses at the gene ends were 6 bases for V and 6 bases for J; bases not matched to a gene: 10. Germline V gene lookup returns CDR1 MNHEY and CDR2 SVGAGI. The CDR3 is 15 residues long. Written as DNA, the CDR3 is TGTGCCAGCAGGAGGGGGCAGGGGGCGATCAATGAGCAGTTCTTC. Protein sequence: CASRRGQGAINEQFF.

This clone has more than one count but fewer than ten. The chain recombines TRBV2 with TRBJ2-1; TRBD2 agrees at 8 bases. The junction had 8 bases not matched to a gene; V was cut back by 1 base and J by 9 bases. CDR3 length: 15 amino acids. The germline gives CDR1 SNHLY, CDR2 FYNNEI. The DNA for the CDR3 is TGTGCCAGCAGTGAAGAGGGACTAGGACAAAGTGAGCAGTTCTTC. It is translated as CASSEEGLGQSEQFF.

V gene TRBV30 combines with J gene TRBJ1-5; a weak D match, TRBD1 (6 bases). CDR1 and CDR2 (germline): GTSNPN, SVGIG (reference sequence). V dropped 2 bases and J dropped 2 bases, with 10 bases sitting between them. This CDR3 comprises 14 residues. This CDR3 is CAWSQGNGNQPQHF. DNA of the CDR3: TGTGCCTGGAGTCAGGGGAATGGCAATCAGCCCCAGCATTTT.

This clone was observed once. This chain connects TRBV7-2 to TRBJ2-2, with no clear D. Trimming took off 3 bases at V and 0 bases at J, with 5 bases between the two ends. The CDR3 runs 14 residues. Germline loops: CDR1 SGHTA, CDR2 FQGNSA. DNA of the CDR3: TGTGCCAGCAGCTTTTCTCCGAACACCGGGGAGCTGTTTTTT. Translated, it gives CASSFSPNTGELFF.

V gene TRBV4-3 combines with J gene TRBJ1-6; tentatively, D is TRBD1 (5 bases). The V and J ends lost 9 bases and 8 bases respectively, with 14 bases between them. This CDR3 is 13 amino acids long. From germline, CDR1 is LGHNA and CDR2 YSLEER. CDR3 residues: CASRQGNYSPLHF. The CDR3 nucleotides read TGCGCCAGTCGGCAGGGAAATTATTCACCCCTCCACTTT.

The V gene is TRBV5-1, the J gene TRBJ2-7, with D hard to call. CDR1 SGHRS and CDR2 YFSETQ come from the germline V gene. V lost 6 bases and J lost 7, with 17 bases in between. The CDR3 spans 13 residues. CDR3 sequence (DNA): TGCGCCAGCAACGCATCCCCCCGGTGGGAGCAGTACTTC. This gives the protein CASNASPRWEQYF.

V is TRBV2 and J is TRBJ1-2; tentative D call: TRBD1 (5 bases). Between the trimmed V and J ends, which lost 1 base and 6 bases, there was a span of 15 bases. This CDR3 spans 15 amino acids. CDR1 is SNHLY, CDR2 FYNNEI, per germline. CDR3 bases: TGTGCCAGCAGTGAAGGGGCAGGGTCGCGCCATGGCTACACCTTC. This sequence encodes CASSEGAGSRHGYTF.

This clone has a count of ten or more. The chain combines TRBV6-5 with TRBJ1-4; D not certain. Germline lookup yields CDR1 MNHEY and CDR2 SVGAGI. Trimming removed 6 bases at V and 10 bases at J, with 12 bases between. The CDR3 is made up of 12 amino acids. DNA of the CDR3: TGTGCCAGCAGCCGGTCTCGGGGAAAACTGTTTTTT. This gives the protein CASSRSRGKLFF.

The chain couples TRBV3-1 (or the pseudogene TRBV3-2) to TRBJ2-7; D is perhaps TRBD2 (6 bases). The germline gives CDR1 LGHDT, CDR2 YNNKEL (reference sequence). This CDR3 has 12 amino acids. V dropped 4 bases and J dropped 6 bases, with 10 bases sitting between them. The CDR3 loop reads CASSPTGSEQYF. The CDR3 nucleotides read TGTGCCAGCAGCCCGACCGGGAGCGAGCAGTACTTC.

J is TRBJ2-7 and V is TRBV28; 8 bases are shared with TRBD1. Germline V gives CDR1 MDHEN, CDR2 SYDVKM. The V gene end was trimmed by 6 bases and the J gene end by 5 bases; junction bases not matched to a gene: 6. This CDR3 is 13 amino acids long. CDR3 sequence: CASREDRVHEQYF. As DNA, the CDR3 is TGTGCCAGCAGGGAGGACAGGGTCCACGAGCAGTACTTC.

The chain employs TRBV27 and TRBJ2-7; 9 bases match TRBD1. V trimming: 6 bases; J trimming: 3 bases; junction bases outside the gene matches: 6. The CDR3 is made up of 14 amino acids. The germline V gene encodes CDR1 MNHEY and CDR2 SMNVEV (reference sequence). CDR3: CASSRQGDIYEQYF. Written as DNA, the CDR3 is TGTGCCAGCAGCCGACAGGGGGACATCTACGAGCAGTACTTC.